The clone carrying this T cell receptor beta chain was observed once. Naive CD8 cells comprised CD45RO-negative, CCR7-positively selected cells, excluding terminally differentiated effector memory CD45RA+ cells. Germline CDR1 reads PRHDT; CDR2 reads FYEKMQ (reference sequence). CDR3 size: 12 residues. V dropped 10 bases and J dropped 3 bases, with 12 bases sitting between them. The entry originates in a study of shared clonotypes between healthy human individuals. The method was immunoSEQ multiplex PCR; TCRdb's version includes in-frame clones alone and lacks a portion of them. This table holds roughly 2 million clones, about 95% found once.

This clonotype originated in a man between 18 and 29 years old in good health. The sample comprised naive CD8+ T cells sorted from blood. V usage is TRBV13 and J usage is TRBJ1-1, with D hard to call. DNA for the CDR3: TGTGCCACCCCTGGGTTCTACACTGAAGCTTTCTTT. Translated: CATPGFYTEAFF.